This TCR beta chain originates from a study of blood T cell repertoires in COVID-19. As originally analysed: Reference gene primer amplification gave nucleated cell count estimates. Profiled with immunoSEQ multiplex PCR; TCRdb holds only in-frame clones, not every one. V and J calls and clone size are those listed in that table; D and trimming were worked out from the DNA. The sample yields 90,000 to 120,000 clones, roughly 90% seen once. CDR1 and CDR2 from the germline V gene are MNHEY and SVGAGI. V lost 6 bases and J 4 bases, leaving 15 bases between the germline ends. There are 14 residues in the CDR3.

The TCR comes from a man between 40 and 49 years old with active or convalescent COVID-19. The rearrangement joins TRBV6-5 to TRBJ1-1; a possible D gene is TRBD1 (6 bases). Sequencing was done on a sample of peripheral blood. CDR3 region: CASSLTGLVTEAFF. The DNA for the CDR3 is TGTGCCAGCAGCCTCACAGGGTTGGTCACTGAAGCTTTCTTT.